This TCR beta chain was recovered during a study of shared T cell receptors in the human thymus. TCRdb's table, derived via immunoSEQ multiplex PCR, lists solely in-frame clones and lacks some. The repertoire holds roughly 700,000 clones, with around 89% as singletons. The CDR3 loop spans 15 amino acids. CDR1 and CDR2 from the germline V gene are SGHTS and YDEGEE. V was shortened by 2 bases and J by 0 bases, with 9 bases between the two germline ends. The sample was also reused in another study, on human thymus T cells. From that paper: Congenital heart defects were the reason for the corrective surgery that the donors, healthy Finnish infants, were having. The study used thymus tissue resected during corrective heart surgery. Gene usage (both V and J) appeared biased in thymic and blood repertoires. Highly overlapping thymic repertoires in unrelated individuals were reported by related research.

Sequences were obtained from thymocytes. This clonotype originated in a boy under two years old with a congenital heart defect. The chain carries TRBV5-8 and TRBJ1-5, with no clear D. The CDR3 coding sequence is TGTGCCAGCAGCTTATCCGGGGATAGCAATCAGCCCCAGCATTTT. Its translation is CASSLSGDSNQPQHF. Complete variable domain (other parts from reference TRBV5-8 and TRBJ1-5): EAGVTQSPTHLIKTRGQQATLRCSPISGHTSVYWYQQALGLGLQFLLWYDEGEERNRGNFPPRFSGRQFPNYSSELNVNALELEDSALYLCASSLSGDSNQPQHFGDGTRLSIL.